The clone carrying this T cell receptor (beta chain) appeared many times. Its matching antigen is unknown. TCRdb fed the multiplex PCR reads into MiXCR, producing one record per CDR3 protein. Here the sample spans approximately 300,000 distinct CDR3 sequences, about 30% being singletons. Breast cancer patients provided tissue from their axillary draining lymph nodes. The data derive from a study of breast tumors, draining lymph nodes, adjacent tissues. Study-wide findings and caveats: Tumors had less TCR diversity than lymph nodes, more than nontumor tissue.

This receptor was taken from a female donor with breast cancer. Some clones in this sample may be carry-over from other donors' samples. What was sequenced was axillary lymph node tissue.

DNA of the CDR3: TGCGCCAGCAGCCCCGGGACAGCCTATGGCTACACCTTC. Protein sequence: CASSPGTAYGYTF. The chain employs TRBV5-1 and TRBJ1-2; 7 nucleotides line up with TRBD1. The CDR3 covers 13 residues. The ends lost 4 bases at V and 4 bases at J; junction bases unmatched: 4. Germline CDR1 is SGHRS and CDR2 is YFSETQ.